The 28 T cell receptor beta chains presented below share a single source sample, sequenced in a study of control samples from healthy donors and cancer patients. Method: immunoSEQ multiplex PCR; TCRdb's copy keeps in-frame clones and lacks some. The data show 50,000 or so clones, about 80% seen once. Sequencing input: blood. These receptors all stem from a man aged 65 to 85 in good health.

The rearrangement joins TRBV5-4 to TRBJ1-5; 7 bases agree with TRBD1. The CDR3 spans 14 residues. V lost 4 bases, J lost 5 bases, and 6 bases stayed unmatched. Germline CDR1 SGHNT, CDR2 YYREEE (reference sequence). The CDR3 protein is CASSQGGVDQPQHF. In DNA form, the CDR3 reads TGTGCCAGCAGCCAAGGGGGCGTCGATCAGCCCCAGCATTTT.

The V call is TRBV5-5, the J call TRBJ2-7; D is possibly TRBD1 (6 bases). The CDR3 spans 15 residues. CDR1 is SGHKS and CDR2 is YYEKEE in the germline V gene (reference sequence). V shed 0 bases and J shed 6 bases, with 16 bases lying between them. The CDR3 reads CASSLGGAGAGEQYF. The CDR3 nucleotides are TGTGCCAGCAGCTTGGGGGGAGCAGGGGCTGGCGAGCAGTACTTC.

The chain recombines TRBV14 with TRBJ2-6; D call uncertain. The germline V and J ends were trimmed by 1 base and 3 bases, with 10 bases remaining between them. The CDR3 extends over 16 amino acids. Germline CDR1 and CDR2: SGHDN and FVKESK. The chain's CDR3 is CASSQGVAGGANVLTF. The CDR3 DNA follows: TGTGCCAGCAGCCAAGGGGTTGCTGGTGGGGCCAACGTCCTGACTTTC.

This rearrangement joins TRBV7-2 to TRBJ2-7, with 7 positions matching TRBD1. The CDR3 extends over 15 amino acids. Unmatched junction bases numbered 8, after V lost 5 bases and J lost 1 base. The V gene's germline CDR1 is SGHTA and CDR2 FQGNSA. CDR3 coding DNA: TGTGCCAGCAGCCCAACCGGGACAGAGTCCTACGAGCAGTACTTC. Residues: CASSPTGTESYEQYF.

This chain uses TRBV5-6 with TRBJ2-1; the D gene is possibly TRBD2 (5 bases). This CDR3 is 13 amino acids long. V lost 4 bases, J lost 10 bases, and 15 bases lay in between. CDR1 is SGHDT and CDR2 is YYEEEE in the germline V gene. For the CDR3, the DNA is TGTGCCAGCAGCCGCGAAGGCCGAGGGGAGCAGTTCTTC. Its protein product is CASSREGRGEQFF. Full variable domain (remainder filled in from reference TRBV5-6 and TRBJ2-1): DAGVTQSPTHLIKTRGQQVTLRCSPKSGHDTVSWYQQALGQGPQFIFQYYEEEERQRGNFPDRFSGHQFPNYSSELNVNALLLGDSALYLCASSREGRGEQFFGPGTRLTVL.

V and J are TRBV15 and TRBJ2-7, with D possibly TRBD2 on 7 matching bases. The V gene's germline CDR1 is LNHNV and CDR2 YYDKDF (reference sequence). V was shortened by 0 bases and J by 2 bases, with 8 bases between the two germline ends. This CDR3 comprises 14 residues. The CDR3 region is CATSREGGAYEQYF. The CDR3 DNA is TGTGCCACCAGCAGAGAAGGGGGGGCCTACGAGCAGTACTTC.

On this clone: Other DNA sequences in this sample translate to the same CDR3. The chain combines TRBV5-1 with TRBJ1-5; the D is unclear. V was trimmed by 1 base and J by 0 bases, leaving 8 bases between them. CDR1 SGHRS and CDR2 YFSETQ come from the germline V gene. The CDR3 loop spans 15 amino acids. The CDR3, as DNA: TGCGCCAGCAGCTTGCTGGGAAATAGCAATCAGCCCCAGCATTTT. This gives the protein CASSLLGNSNQPQHF.

V and J are TRBV7-9 and TRBJ2-7; a weak D match, TRBD2 (6 bases). The CDR3 consists of 15 residues. The germline V gene encodes CDR1 SEHNR and CDR2 FQNEAQ (reference sequence). Trimming shortened V by 5 bases and J by 2 bases, and 16 bases separated the two germline ends. The CDR3 DNA reads as TGTGCCAGCAGCAACGGGGGACGGGCTCCCTACGAGCAGTACTTC. This codes for CASSNGGRAPYEQYF.

The table lists this clone with many counts. The chain is built from TRBV28 and TRBJ1-2, with 9 bases aligning to TRBD1. This CDR3 is 13 amino acids long. V was clipped by 7 bases and J by 4 bases; unmatched bases: 4. The germline V gene has CDR1 MDHEN and CDR2 SYDVKM. CDR3 sequence reads: CASTTGGGYGYTF. Written as DNA, the CDR3 is TGTGCCAGCACCACAGGGGGCGGCTATGGCTACACCTTC.

The chain combines TRBV4-1 with TRBJ1-4; 7 bases line up with TRBD1. Germline-derived CDR1 and CDR2 are MGHRA and YSYEKL. This CDR3 spans 18 amino acids. Trimming took 2 bases from V and 0 from J; bases not matched to a gene: 9. CDR3 loop: CASSQPTGPTTTNEKLFF. The CDR3 nucleotides read TGCGCCAGCAGCCAACCGACAGGGCCCACAACAACTAATGAAAAACTGTTTTTT.

The chain uses TRBV28 and TRBJ1-5, with TRBD1 matching over 12 bases. V lost 8 bases and J lost 5; bases outside the gene matches: 22. The CDR3 covers 20 residues. Germline loops: CDR1 MDHEN, CDR2 SYDVKM. CDR3 region: CASCPFYQGQGAFGDQPQHF. The CDR3 nucleotides read TGTGCCAGCTGCCCCTTTTACCAGGGACAGGGGGCTTTTGGCGATCAGCCCCAGCATTTT.

The chain carries TRBV3-1 (or the pseudogene TRBV3-2) and TRBJ2-7; 7 nucleotides match TRBD2. The junction had 5 bases not matched to a gene; V was cut back by 1 base and J by 5 bases. CDR1 and CDR2 from the germline V gene are LGHDT and YNNKEL (reference sequence). CDR3 size: 14 residues. The CDR3 is CASSQGGSLNEQYF. In nucleotides, the CDR3 is TGTGCCAGCAGCCAAGGCGGGAGTTTAAACGAGCAGTACTTC.

This sequence joins TRBV6-6 and TRBJ2-7, with 10 bases aligning to TRBD2. The CDR3 is made up of 15 amino acids. V lost 2 bases, J lost 7 bases, and 8 bases stayed unmatched. CDR1 is MNHNY and CDR2 is SVGAGI in the germline V gene (reference sequence). This CDR3 is CASSYALAGVEEQYF. The CDR3 DNA follows: TGTGCCAGCAGTTACGCTCTAGCGGGAGTAGAGGAGCAGTACTTC.

The chain joins TRBV7-6 to TRBJ1-4, with TRBD1 as a possible D gene (5 bases). Germline CDR1 and CDR2: SGHVS and FNYEAQ. V was clipped by 5 bases and J by 5 bases, with 15 bases between them. The length of the CDR3 is 15 residues. CDR3 sequence reads: CASSKWGNRNEKLFF. The DNA for the CDR3 is TGTGCCAGCAGCAAATGGGGGAATCGAAATGAAAAACTGTTTTTT. Full variable domain (rest looked up from reference TRBV7-6 and TRBJ1-4): GAGVSQSPRYKVTKRGQDVALRCDPISGHVSLYWYRQALGQGPEFLTYFNYEAQQDKSGLPNDRFSAERPEGSISTLTIQRTEQRDSAMYRCASSKWGNRNEKLFFGSGTQLSVL.

This clone was counted a few times. V and J are TRBV7-9 and TRBJ1-5; 9 bases are a match to TRBD1. The J segment lost 0 bases and the V segment lost 4 bases, leaving 1 base of the junction unmatched. This CDR3 contains 15 residues. Germline lookup yields CDR1 SEHNR and CDR2 FQNEAQ (reference sequence). The CDR3 protein is CASSSGQGSNQPQHF. In nucleotides, the CDR3 is TGTGCCAGCAGCTCGGGACAGGGTAGCAATCAGCCCCAGCATTTT.

V gene TRBV15 combines with J gene TRBJ2-2; D gene uncertain. This CDR3 region has 14 residues. In germline, CDR1 is LNHNV, CDR2 YYDKDF (reference sequence). V lost 6 bases and J lost 0, with 8 bases in between. CDR3 nucleotide sequence: TGTGCCACCAGGGGCCTCTCGAACACCGGGGAGCTGTTTTTT. This codes for CATRGLSNTGELFF.

The rearrangement links TRBV19 to TRBJ1-4; D is unresolved. CDR1 and CDR2 (germline): LNHDA, SQIVND (reference sequence). V was cut by 7 bases and J by 0 bases, with 18 bases left in between. The CDR3 runs 17 residues. The DNA for the CDR3 is TGTGCCAGTACCCCCGTGCTTGCGGGTACAACTAATGAAAAACTGTTTTTT. Protein: CASTPVLAGTTNEKLFF. The complete variable domain, with remaining parts taken from reference TRBV19 and TRBJ1-4, reads DGGITQSPKYLFRKEGQNVTLSCEQNLNHDAMYWYRQDPGQGLRLIYYSQIVNDFQKGDIAEGYSVSREKKESFPLTVTSAQKNPTAFYLCASTPVLAGTTNEKLFFGSGTQLSVL.

This chain joins TRBV10-3 and TRBJ2-4, with a weak D call TRBD2 (7 bases). The CDR3 is 15 residues long. Trimming removed 2 bases from V and 11 bases from J, with 19 bases in between. Germline V gene sequence: CDR1 ENHRY, CDR2 SYGVKD. CDR3: CAISEMRGGRSVQYF. CDR3 nucleotides: TGTGCCATCAGTGAGATGAGGGGGGGTCGGAGTGTTCAGTACTTC.

This clone has just a few counts. The rearrangement joins TRBV12-3 or TRBV12-4 to TRBJ2-3, with a possible D match to TRBD1 (5 bases). With 8 bases removed from V and 4 bases from J, the gap between germline ends came to 7 bases. This CDR3 spans 11 amino acids. The CDR3 sequence is CASGRADTQYF. The CDR3 bases are TGTGCCAGCGGCAGGGCAGATACGCAGTATTTT.

In its sample, this clone was seen once. This chain links TRBV23-1 with TRBJ1-1; D gene uncertain. TRBV23-1 is classed as an ORF, of uncertain function. This CDR3 has 12 residues. The V end lost 4 bases, the J end lost 3 bases, and 6 bases lay between the germline ends. The CDR3 spells CASSRPDTEAFF. In DNA form, the CDR3 reads TGCGCCAGCAGTCGCCCGGACACTGAAGCTTTCTTT.

The chain is built from TRBV27 and TRBJ2-7, with a weak D call TRBD2 (6 bases). Germline lookup yields CDR1 MNHEY and CDR2 SMNVEV (reference sequence). With 2 bases removed from V and 3 bases from J, the gap between germline ends came to 14 bases. CDR3 length equals 15 residues. CDR3 sequence: CASSLVRGWGYEQYF. The DNA for the CDR3 is TGTGCCAGCAGTTTAGTGCGGGGTTGGGGCTACGAGCAGTACTTC.

The V and J genes are TRBV6-5 and TRBJ2-3, with D perhaps matching TRBD1 (5 bases). The germline V and J ends were trimmed by 5 bases and 6 bases, with 15 bases remaining between them. The CDR3 totals 14 residues. CDR1 MNHEY and CDR2 SVGAGI come from the germline V gene. The CDR3 is CASSPRPSGDTQYF. CDR3 sequence (DNA): TGTGCCAGCAGTCCCCGACCGTCAGGGGATACGCAGTATTTT.

The chain uses TRBV21-1 and TRBJ2-7; TRBD1, as called in the table, went unchecked against the DNA. TRBV21-1 is reported as a pseudogene. The length of the CDR3 is 19 residues. The CDR3 DNA reads TGTGCCAGCAGCAATTTGCCCAAGTCCAAAGCGGGACAGGGCTACGAGCAGTACTTC. It translates to CASSNLPKSKAGQGYEQYF.

The chain joins TRBV5-1 to TRBJ1-1; D possibly corresponds to TRBD1 (6 bases). CDR1 SGHRS and CDR2 YFSETQ come from the germline V gene. The CDR3 spans 15 residues. The V end lost 1 base, the J end lost 4 bases, and 14 bases lay between the germline ends. The CDR3 sequence: CASSLTADRSTEAFF. CDR3 nucleotide sequence: TGCGCCAGCAGCTTGACGGCAGACAGGTCCACTGAAGCTTTCTTT.

V usage is TRBV28 and J usage is TRBJ1-2, with D possibly TRBD1 on 6 matching bases. The germline V gene has CDR1 MDHEN and CDR2 SYDVKM. The CDR3 has 12 amino acids. V lost 2 bases and J lost 11, with 12 bases in between. CDR3 in DNA: TGTGCCAGCAGTTTAGCGGGACAAAGGTACACCTTC. Amino acids: CASSLAGQRYTF.

CDR3 amino acids: CASSAEGGAHSYEQYF. The CDR3 nucleotides read TGTGCCAGCAGTGCCGAAGGGGGGGCTCACTCCTACGAGCAGTACTTC. The chain has TRBV2 and TRBJ2-7; a weak D match, TRBD2 (7 bases). The CDR3 has 16 amino acids. Deletions cut 4 bases from V and 0 bases from J, with 16 bases between. The germline gives CDR1 SNHLY, CDR2 FYNNEI. The variable domain in full, with the rest retrieved from reference TRBV2 and TRBJ2-7, is EPEVTQTPSHQVTQMGQEVILRCVPISNHLYFYWYRQILGQKVEFLVSFYNNEISEKSEIFDDQFSVERPDGSNFTLKIRSTKLEDSAMYFCASSAEGGAHSYEQYFGPGTRLTVT.

The chain couples TRBV3-1 (or the pseudogene TRBV3-2) to TRBJ1-4; D is ambiguous. The CDR3 sequence is 18 residues long. V shed 4 bases and J shed 7 bases, with 25 bases lying between them. The germline gives CDR1 LGHDT, CDR2 YNNKEL (reference sequence). CDR3 residues: CASSRYPPPLGLVEKLFF. As DNA, the CDR3 is TGTGCCAGCAGCCGATACCCCCCCCCACTAGGACTGGTTGAAAAACTGTTTTTT.

V gene TRBV28 combines with J gene TRBJ1-6; D gene ambiguous. CDR1 MDHEN and CDR2 SYDVKM come from the germline V gene. CDR3 length: 13 amino acids. V was trimmed by 10 bases and J by 6 bases, leaving 13 bases between them. CDR3 nucleotide sequence: TGTGCCATCAAATCTGTTAGTAATTCACCCCTCCACTTT. This encodes CAIKSVSNSPLHF.